The T cell receptor beta chain described here comes from a study of radiotherapy plus CTLA-4 blockade in lung cancer. At the level of the study: Objective responses arose in approximately 19% of patients, and under 40% experienced disease control.

Enrolled patients, whose metastatic non-small-cell lung cancer was chemo-refractory, received focal radiation plus CTLA-4 blockade with ipilimumab. Per the germline V gene, CDR1 is SEHNR and CDR2 is FQNEAQ (reference sequence). V lost 1 base, J lost 3 bases, and 17 bases lay in between. The CDR3 contains 17 residues. Produced via immunoSEQ multiplex PCR; TCRdb's table is partial and in-frame only. The sample lists about 88,000 clones; approximately 75% were seen once. Sequenced material: peripheral blood, taken from a patient treated with radiotherapy plus ipilimumab. This chain links TRBV7-9 with TRBJ2-3; D is uncertain. The source of this sequence is a human donor with non-small cell lung cancer that progressed on radiotherapy plus ipilimumab. The CDR3 sequence is CASSLEMSGEVTDTQYF. CDR3 coding DNA: TGTGCCAGCAGCTTAGAAATGTCAGGCGAAGTAACAGATACGCAGTATTTT.